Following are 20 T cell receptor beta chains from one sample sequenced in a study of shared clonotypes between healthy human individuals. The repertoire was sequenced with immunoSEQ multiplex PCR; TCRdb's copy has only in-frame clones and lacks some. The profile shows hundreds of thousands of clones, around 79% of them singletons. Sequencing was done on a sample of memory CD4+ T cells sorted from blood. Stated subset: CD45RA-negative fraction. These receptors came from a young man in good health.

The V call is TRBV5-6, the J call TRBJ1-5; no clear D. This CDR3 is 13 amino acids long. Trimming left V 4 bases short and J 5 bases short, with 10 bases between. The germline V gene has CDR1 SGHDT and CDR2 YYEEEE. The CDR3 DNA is TGTGCCAGCAGCCTATCAGTTGATCAGCCCCAGCATTTT. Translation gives CASSLSVDQPQHF.

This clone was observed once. In nucleotides, the CDR3 is TGTGCCAGCAGTTACGGCCCAGGGACTGAAGCTTTCTTT. It specifies CASSYGPGTEAFF. The chain links TRBV6-5 to TRBJ1-1, with D possibly matching TRBD1 (5 bases). Trimming stripped 2 bases from V and 5 bases from J, with 9 bases between. Germline assignment: CDR1 MNHEY and CDR2 SVGAGI. This CDR3 is 13 amino acids long.

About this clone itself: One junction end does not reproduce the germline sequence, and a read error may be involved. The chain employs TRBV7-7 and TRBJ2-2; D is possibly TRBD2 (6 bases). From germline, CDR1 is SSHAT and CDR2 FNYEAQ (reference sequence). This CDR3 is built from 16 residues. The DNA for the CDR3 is TGTGCTAGCAGCTCGGGATGGACTATAAACACCGGGGAGCTGTTTTTT. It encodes CASSSGWTINTGELFF.

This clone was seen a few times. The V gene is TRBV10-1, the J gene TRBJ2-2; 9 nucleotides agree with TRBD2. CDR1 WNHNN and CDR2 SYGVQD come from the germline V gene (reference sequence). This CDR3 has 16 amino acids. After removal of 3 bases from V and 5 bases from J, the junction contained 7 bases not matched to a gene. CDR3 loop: CASSDLASGKTGELFF. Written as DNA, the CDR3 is TGCGCCAGCAGTGATTTGGCTAGCGGGAAAACCGGGGAGCTGTTTTTT.

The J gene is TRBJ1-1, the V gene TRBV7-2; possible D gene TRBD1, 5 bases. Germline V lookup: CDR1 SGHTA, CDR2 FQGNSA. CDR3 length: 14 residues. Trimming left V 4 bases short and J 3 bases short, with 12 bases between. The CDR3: CASSYRGGYTEAFF. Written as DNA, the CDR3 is TGTGCCAGCAGCTATCGGGGGGGTTACACTGAAGCTTTCTTT.

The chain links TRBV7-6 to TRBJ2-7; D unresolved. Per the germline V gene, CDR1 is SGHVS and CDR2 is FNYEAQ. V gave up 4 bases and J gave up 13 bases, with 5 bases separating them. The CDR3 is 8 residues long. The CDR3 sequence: CASSSSYF. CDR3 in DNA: TGTGCCAGCAGCTCCTCATACTTC.

CDR3 DNA: TGTGCCAGCAGTAGTGATCTGGATCAGCCCCAGCATTTT. It yields the protein CASSSDLDQPQHF. The rearrangement links TRBV6-5 to TRBJ1-5; D unresolved. The CDR3 extends over 13 amino acids. Germline assignment: CDR1 MNHEY and CDR2 SVGAGI. The germline V and J ends were trimmed by 5 bases and 5 bases, with 10 bases remaining between them.

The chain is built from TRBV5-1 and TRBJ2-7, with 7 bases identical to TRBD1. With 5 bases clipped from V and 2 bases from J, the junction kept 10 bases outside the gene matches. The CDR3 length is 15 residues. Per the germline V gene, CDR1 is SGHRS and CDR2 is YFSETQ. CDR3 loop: CASRQAGTAAYEQYF. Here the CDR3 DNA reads TGCGCCAGCAGACAGGCCGGGACAGCAGCCTACGAGCAGTACTTC.

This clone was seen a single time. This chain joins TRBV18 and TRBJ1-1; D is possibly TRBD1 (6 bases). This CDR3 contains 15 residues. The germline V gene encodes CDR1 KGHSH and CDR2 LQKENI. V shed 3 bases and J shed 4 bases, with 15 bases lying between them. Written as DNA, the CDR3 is TGTGCCAGCTCACCCCCGGGGGCGTTGGGCACTGAAGCTTTCTTT. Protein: CASSPPGALGTEAFF.

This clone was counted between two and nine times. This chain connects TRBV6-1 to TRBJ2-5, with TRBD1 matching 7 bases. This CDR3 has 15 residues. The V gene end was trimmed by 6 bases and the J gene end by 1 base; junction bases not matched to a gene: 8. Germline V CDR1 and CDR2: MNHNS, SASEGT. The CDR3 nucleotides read TGTGCCAGCAGCCGGACAGGTAACGGCCAAGAGACCCAGTACTTC. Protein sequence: CASSRTGNGQETQYF.

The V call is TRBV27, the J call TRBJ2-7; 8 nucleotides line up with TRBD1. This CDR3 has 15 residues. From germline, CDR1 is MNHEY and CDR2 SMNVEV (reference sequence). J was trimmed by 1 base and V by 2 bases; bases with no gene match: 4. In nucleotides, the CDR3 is TGTGCCAGCAGTTTAAAGGGACAGGCATCCTACGAGCAGTACTTC. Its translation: CASSLKGQASYEQYF.

The CDR3 DNA reads as TGTGCCAGCAGAGGGCTTGGGGCAGGCAATCAGCCCCAGCATTTT. It encodes CASRGLGAGNQPQHF. The chain uses TRBV6-6 and TRBJ1-5; the D gene is possibly TRBD1 (5 bases). The CDR3 has 15 amino acids. Trimming shortened V by 6 bases and J by 2 bases, and 14 bases separated the two germline ends. The germline V gene has CDR1 MNHNY and CDR2 SVGAGI (reference sequence).

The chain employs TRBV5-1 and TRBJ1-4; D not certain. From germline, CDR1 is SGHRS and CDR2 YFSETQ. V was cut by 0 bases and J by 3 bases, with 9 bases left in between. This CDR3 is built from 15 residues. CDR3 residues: CASSLAGGPNEKLFF. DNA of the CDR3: TGCGCCAGCAGCTTGGCGGGCGGACCTAATGAAAAACTGTTTTTT.

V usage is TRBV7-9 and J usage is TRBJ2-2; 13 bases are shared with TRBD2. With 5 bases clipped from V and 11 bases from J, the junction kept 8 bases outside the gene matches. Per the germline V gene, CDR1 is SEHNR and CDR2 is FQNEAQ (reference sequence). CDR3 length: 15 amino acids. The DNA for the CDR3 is TGTGCCAGCAGCCCACGACTAGCGGGAGGAAGAGAGCTGTTTTTT. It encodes CASSPRLAGGRELFF.

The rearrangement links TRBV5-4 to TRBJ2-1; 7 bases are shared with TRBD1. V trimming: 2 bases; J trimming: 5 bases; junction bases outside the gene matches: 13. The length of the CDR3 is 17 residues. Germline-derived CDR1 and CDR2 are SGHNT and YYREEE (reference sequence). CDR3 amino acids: CASSFGAGQAAHNEQFF. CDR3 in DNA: TGTGCCAGCAGCTTTGGGGCAGGACAGGCAGCACACAATGAGCAGTTCTTC.

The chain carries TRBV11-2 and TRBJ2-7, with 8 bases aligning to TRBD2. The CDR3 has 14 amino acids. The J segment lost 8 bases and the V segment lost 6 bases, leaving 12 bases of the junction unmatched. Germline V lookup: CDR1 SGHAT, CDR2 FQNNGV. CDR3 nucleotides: TGTGCCAGCAGGCGGGTAGCGGGACTATCCCAGCAGTACTTC. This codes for CASRRVAGLSQQYF.

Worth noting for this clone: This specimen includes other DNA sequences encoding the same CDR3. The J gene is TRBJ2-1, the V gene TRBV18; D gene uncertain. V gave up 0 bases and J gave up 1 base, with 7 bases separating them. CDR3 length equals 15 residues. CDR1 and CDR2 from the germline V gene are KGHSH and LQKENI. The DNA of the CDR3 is TGTGCCAGCTCACCACCTTCTCTTTCCTACAATGAGCAGTTCTTC. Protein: CASSPPSLSYNEQFF.

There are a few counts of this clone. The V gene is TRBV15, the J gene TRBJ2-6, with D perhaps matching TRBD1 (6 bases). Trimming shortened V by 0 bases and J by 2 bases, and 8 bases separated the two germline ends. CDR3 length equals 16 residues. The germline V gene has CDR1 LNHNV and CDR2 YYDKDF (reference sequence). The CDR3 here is CATSRESGAGANVLTF. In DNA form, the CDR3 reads TGTGCCACCAGCAGAGAATCAGGGGCTGGGGCCAACGTCCTGACTTTC.

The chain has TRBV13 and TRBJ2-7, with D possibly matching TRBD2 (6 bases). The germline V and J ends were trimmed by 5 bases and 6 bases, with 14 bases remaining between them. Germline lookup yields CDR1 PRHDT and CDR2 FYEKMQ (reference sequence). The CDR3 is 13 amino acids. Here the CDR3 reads CASSLGLTREQYF. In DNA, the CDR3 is TGTGCCAGCAGCCTCGGACTAACTCGCGAGCAGTACTTC. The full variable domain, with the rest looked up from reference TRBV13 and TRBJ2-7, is AAGVIQSPRHLIKEKRETATLKCYPIPRHDTVYWYQQGPGQDPQFLISFYEKMQSDKGSIPDRFSAQQFSDYHSELNMSSLELGDSALYFCASSLGLTREQYFGPGTRLTVT.

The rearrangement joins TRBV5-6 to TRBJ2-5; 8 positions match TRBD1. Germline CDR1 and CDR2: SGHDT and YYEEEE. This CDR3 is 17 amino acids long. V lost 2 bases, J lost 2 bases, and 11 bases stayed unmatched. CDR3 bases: TGTGCCAGCAGCTTAGGCTGGGCAGGGGGCAATCAAGAGACCCAGTACTTC. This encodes CASSLGWAGGNQETQYF.